The rows below give T cell receptor beta chains drawn from one sample of a study of regulatory T cells in long-lasting Graves disease. TCRdb used MiXCR to reprocess the multiplex PCR reads, holding one entry per CDR3 protein. The repertoire has roughly 500,000 distinct CDR3 sequences, roughly 14% of them found once; the top ten carry roughly 9.7%. The same sample was also studied in work on T cells in Graves' hyperthyroidism and ophthalmopathy.

The specimen was peripheral blood mononuclear cells (PBMCs), collected at new diagnosis, from a patient treated with antithyroid drugs. The origin of the receptors is a man aged 25 to 45 with Graves disease. CDR3s include the opening cysteine and the closing phenylalanine or tryptophan. Each record gives: V gene, J gene, CDR3 length, CDR3 protein.

V: TRBV29-1
J: TRBJ2-4
length: 19
CDR3: CSVEAVAGANPPAKNIQYF

V: TRBV10-3
J: TRBJ1-1
length: 16
CDR3: CAISDFTRQGADEAFF

V: TRBV13
J: TRBJ2-4
length: 14
CDR3: CASSLYAAKNIQYF

V: TRBV7-9
J: TRBJ2-1
length: 18
CDR3: CASSSPPRLAGARNEQFF

V: TRBV6-2/TRBV6-3
J: TRBJ2-7
length: 13
CDR3: CASGTPGAYEQYF

V: TRBV7-2
J: TRBJ2-7
length: 14
CDR3: CASSQMGQSYEQYF

V: TRBV24-1
J: TRBJ2-5
length: 15
CDR3: CATSDAINGGETQYF

V: TRBV11-3
J: TRBJ2-5
length: 15
CDR3: CASSLGWQHAETQYF

V: TRBV7-9
J: TRBJ2-1
length: 15
CDR3: CASSAPSWRTNEQFF

V: TRBV7-9
J: TRBJ1-2
length: 11
CDR3: CASSSNSGYTF

V: TRBV5-4
J: TRBJ2-1
length: 16
CDR3: CASSYPRDRMNNEQFF

V: TRBV19
J: TRBJ1-2
length: 13
CDR3: CATHRDRSYGYTF

V: TRBV25-1
J: TRBJ2-7
length: 12
CDR3: CASSGTVYEQYF

V: TRBV2
J: TRBJ2-7
length: 13
CDR3: CASRTSLLGEQYF

V: TRBV27
J: TRBJ2-7
length: 15
CDR3: CASSARYSGTYEQYF

V: TRBV12-3/TRBV12-4
J: TRBJ2-3
length: 15
CDR3: CASRQGQGASVTQYF

V: TRBV12-3/TRBV12-4
J: TRBJ2-3
length: 13
CDR3: CASSLTSADTQYF

V: TRBV5-1
J: TRBJ2-3
length: 14
CDR3: CASQQGARADTQYF

V: TRBV7-9
J: TRBJ2-2
length: 14
CDR3: CASSFAGVAGELFF

V: TRBV5-1
J: TRBJ2-5
length: 15
CDR3: CASSSGTAQGETQYF

V: TRBV4-2
J: TRBJ2-3
length: 17
CDR3: CASSQESSGRGADTQYF

V: TRBV18
J: TRBJ1-2
length: 15
CDR3: CASSPKREAPWGYTF

V: TRBV9
J: TRBJ2-7
length: 15
CDR3: CASSVGPGSSYEQYF

V: TRBV6-2/TRBV6-3
J: TRBJ1-3
length: 15
CDR3: CASRPFGPSGNTIYF

V: TRBV24-1
J: TRBJ2-1
length: 16
CDR3: CATSEAGLAGYNEQFF

V: TRBV7-8
J: TRBJ1-2
length: 15
CDR3: CASSSRTGGANGYTF

V: TRBV5-1
J: TRBJ2-5
length: 11
CDR3: CASQVEETQYF

V: TRBV11-3
J: TRBJ2-7
length: 15
CDR3: CASSLAGGLSYEQYF

V: TRBV6-1
J: TRBJ2-5
length: 21
CDR3: CASSEGDPWGIGGVRQETQYF

V: TRBV29-1
J: TRBJ2-7
length: 15
CDR3: CSVEDHGAISYEQYF

V: TRBV19
J: TRBJ1-5
length: 16
CDR3: CASSDRQFLLDQPQHF

V: TRBV11-2
J: TRBJ2-1
length: 14
CDR3: CASSLRAGDFEQFF

V: TRBV5-1
J: TRBJ2-7
length: 16
CDR3: CASSPLSGTGGYEQYF

V: TRBV27
J: TRBJ2-7
length: 13
CDR3: CASLREGSYEQYF

V: TRBV27
J: TRBJ1-6
length: 14
CDR3: CASSFGGPNSPLHF

V: TRBV6-1
J: TRBJ2-7
length: 13
CDR3: CASSPEGGFEQYF

V: TRBV6-2/TRBV6-3
J: TRBJ2-1
length: 16
CDR3: CASSYDLAGGYNEQFF

V: TRBV3-1
J: TRBJ2-1
length: 15
CDR3: CASSQVRTGFNEQFF

V: TRBV29-1
J: TRBJ2-7
length: 16
CDR3: CSVESRLADSSYEQYF

V: TRBV28
J: TRBJ2-7
length: 19
CDR3: CASRPFPLAVYDRGYEQYF